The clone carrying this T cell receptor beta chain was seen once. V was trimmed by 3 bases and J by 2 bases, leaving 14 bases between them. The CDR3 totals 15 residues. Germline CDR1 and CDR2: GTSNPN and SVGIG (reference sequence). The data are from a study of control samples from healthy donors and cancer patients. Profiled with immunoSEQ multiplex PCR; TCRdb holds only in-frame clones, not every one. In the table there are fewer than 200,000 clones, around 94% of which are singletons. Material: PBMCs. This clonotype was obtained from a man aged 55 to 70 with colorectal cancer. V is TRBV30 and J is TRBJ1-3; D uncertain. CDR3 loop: CAWRGPGRTGNTIYF. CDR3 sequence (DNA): TGTGCCTGGAGGGGTCCGGGTCGGACTGGAAACACCATATATTTT.